This T cell receptor beta chain was captured by sequencing in a study of cytomegalovirus exposure and HLA in healthy donors. Study findings and constraints: Later work showed greater clonal expansion in HLA-associated TCR beta chains than in equally common others.

Primers: 60 Vbeta forward and 13 Jbeta reverse. The repertoire was sequenced with immunoSEQ multiplex PCR; TCRdb's copy has only in-frame clones and lacks some. This table holds under 200,000 clones, roughly 78% found once. On this clone: No antigen is known for it.

Germline V gene lookup returns CDR1 MNHNS and CDR2 SASEGT. The V end was cut by 2 bases, the J end by 4 bases, with 8 bases between. This CDR3 is 13 amino acids long. The material sequenced was PBMCs. V and J are TRBV6-1 and TRBJ1-2, with TRBD1 as a possible D gene (6 bases). This receptor was identified in a woman in her thirties or forties in good health and CMV-seronegative. For the CDR3, the DNA is TGTGCCAGCAGTGAATACAGGGCCTATGGCTACACCTTC. It is translated as CASSEYRAYGYTF.